This T cell receptor beta chain was sequenced for a study of identifying expanded T cells in peripheral blood. CDR3 length: 15 amino acids. The junction had 6 bases not matched to a gene; V was cut back by 4 bases and J by 5 bases. Germline V gene lookup returns CDR1 SGDLS and CDR2 YYNGEE. Using immunoSEQ multiplex PCR, the repertoire was profiled, and TCRdb retains in-frame clones only, with some absent. Here the sample spans around 70,000 clones, around 90% being singletons. The specimen was blood. This clonotype was obtained from a person aged 18 to 75 in good health. The rearrangement uses TRBV9 and TRBJ2-1; TRBD2 aligns across 10 bases. The CDR3 DNA reads as TGTGCCAGCAGCTTACTAGCGGGGCTAAACAATGAGCAGTTCTTC. It encodes CASSLLAGLNNEQFF.